This TCR beta chain is drawn from a study of T-cell memory formation after mild COVID-19. There are a few counts of this clonotype. TCRdb redid the calling of the 5' RACE reads with MiXCR, one entry per CDR3 protein. The table records 470,000 or so distinct CDR3 sequences, around 18% of them present only once. The V gene's germline CDR1 is SQVTM and CDR2 ANQGSEA. The ends lost 4 bases at V and 8 bases at J; junction bases unmatched: 7. The CDR3 totals 13 residues. This clonotype originated in an adult woman who had mild COVID-19 (a few samples of this study predate the infection). Cell type and time point are not known. Sequenced sample: PBMCs or a T cell subset sorted from them (not recorded which). The rearrangement links TRBV29-1 to TRBJ1-4, with 7 bases that match TRBD1. CDR3 amino acids: CSVGDRRDEKLFF. For the CDR3, the DNA is TGCAGCGTTGGGGACAGAAGGGACGAAAAACTGTTTTTT.